The 26 T cell receptor beta chains given below trace back to one sample, sequenced in a study of regulatory T cells in long-lasting Graves disease. Time point specified: newly diagnosed GD, antithyroid drugs for less than 3 months. The TCR library was made from RNA extracted from PBMCs. CDR3-region Arm-PCR and iRepertoire HTBI primers produced the TCR beta libraries. TCRdb reprocessed the multiplex PCR reads with MiXCR, giving one entry per CDR3 protein. The table has some 400,000 distinct CDR3 sequences, 15% seen once; the top ten hold roughly 17%. The same specimen was also included in a second study, on T cells in Graves' hyperthyroidism and ophthalmopathy.

The sample here was peripheral blood mononuclear cells (PBMCs), taken at new diagnosis, from a patient treated with antithyroid drugs. The receptors originated from a woman in her 30s with Graves disease.

This clonotype came up many times. The gene calls are TRBV24-1 and TRBJ2-3, with D uncertain. The V gene's germline CDR1 is KGHDR and CDR2 SFDVKD. The CDR3 length is 13 residues. Trimming shortened V by 4 bases and J by 2 bases, and 6 bases separated the two germline ends. The CDR3 protein is CATSEPVTDTQYF. The DNA for the CDR3 is TGTGCCACCAGTGAACCCGTCACAGATACGCAGTATTTT.

V usage is TRBV11-1 and J usage is TRBJ2-2, with D perhaps TRBD1 or TRBD2 (5 bases each). The CDR3 has 16 residues. Trimming removed 2 bases at V and 1 base at J, with 11 bases between. Germline lookup yields CDR1 SGHAT and CDR2 FQDESV (reference sequence). CDR3 nucleotide sequence: TGTGCCAGCAGCTTAAGAGGGGCCCGGAACACCGGGGAGCTGTTTTTT. Protein: CASSLRGARNTGELFF.

The gene calls are TRBV10-3 and TRBJ1-5; unclear D gene. Per the germline V gene, CDR1 is ENHRY and CDR2 is SYGVKD. The CDR3 is 15 residues long. V was pared by 10 bases and J by 3 bases, with 19 bases between. The CDR3 nucleotides read TGTGCCACTACCTCGGACCGGACCATCAATCAGCCCCAGCATTTT. Translation gives CATTSDRTINQPQHF.

Notes on this clonotype: A much bigger clone sits one base away, suggesting this may be a read error. The chain recombines TRBV12-3 or TRBV12-4 with TRBJ2-1, with 8 bases fitting TRBD2. Trimming at V came to 7 bases and at J to 7 bases, leaving 12 bases not matched to a gene. This CDR3 is 15 amino acids long. The chain's CDR3 is CASTLHSGRVNEQFF. The CDR3 bases are TGTGCCAGCACCCTCCACAGCGGGAGAGTGAATGAGCAGTTCTTC.

This clonotype was counted many times. The V and J genes are TRBV5-8 and TRBJ1-2; TRBD1 might be the D (5 bases). V lost 1 base and J 7 bases, leaving 11 bases between the germline ends. Germline CDR1 and CDR2: SGHTS and YDEGEE. The CDR3 has 13 amino acids. The CDR3 coding sequence is TGTGCCAGCAGCTTGCAGGGAATCTCTGGCTACACCTTC. Amino acid sequence: CASSLQGISGYTF.

This clonotype occurred many times. The chain carries TRBV13 and TRBJ1-6, with TRBD1 identical over 7 bases. This CDR3 region has 14 residues. Germline CDR1 PRHDT, CDR2 FYEKMQ (reference sequence). V trimming: 1 base; J trimming: 10 bases; junction bases outside the gene matches: 4. This CDR3 reads CASSLDRGRSPLHF. CDR3 coding DNA: TGTGCCAGCAGCTTAGACAGGGGAAGGTCACCCCTCCACTTT.

V usage is TRBV28 and J usage is TRBJ2-3; 8 bases map to TRBD1. Germline V gene data show CDR1 as MDHEN and CDR2 as SYDVKM. V shed 3 bases and J 5 bases; nucleotides not matched to a gene: 7. The CDR3 extends over 15 amino acids. The CDR3 reads CASSFLGQGRDTQYF. The CDR3 coding sequence is TGTGCCAGCAGTTTTTTAGGACAGGGCAGAGATACGCAGTATTTT.

The gene calls are TRBV7-3 and TRBJ2-6; D is uncertain. Looked up from germline, CDR1 is SGHTA and CDR2 is FQGTGA. The ends were cut back, 2 bases at V and 0 bases at J, with 11 bases in the middle. The CDR3 has 17 amino acids. The CDR3 sequence: CASSLSGRSSGANVLTF. DNA of the CDR3: TGTGCCAGCAGCTTATCGGGCAGGAGCTCTGGGGCCAACGTCCTGACTTTC.

The sample holds many counts of this clonotype. The chain carries TRBV11-3 and TRBJ2-1; TRBD1 matches 8 bases. The length of the CDR3 is 15 residues. Germline assignment: CDR1 SGHNT and CDR2 YENEEA. The V gene end was trimmed by 3 bases and the J gene end by 6 bases; junction bases not matched to a gene: 7. The CDR3 DNA reads TGTGCCAGCAGCTTGCCCGGACAGGGCCTCAATGAGCAGTTCTTC. Translation gives CASSLPGQGLNEQFF. Drawing the rest from reference TRBV11-3 and TRBJ2-1, the complete variable domain is EAGVVQSPRYKIIEKKQPVAFWCNPISGHNTLYWYLQNLGQGPELLIRYENEEAVDDSQLPKDRFSAERLKGVDSTLKIQPAELGDSAVYLCASSLPGQGLNEQFFGPGTRLTVL.

This clonotype was picked up many times. At one of its ends the junction is not consistent with the germline gene, which may arise from a read error. Here the CDR3 DNA reads TGTGCCAGCAGCAGGGACGGTAGATACAGTGAGCAGTTCTTC. The encoded protein is CASSRDGRYSEQFF. The chain carries TRBV7-9 and TRBJ2-1; D may be TRBD1 or TRBD2 (5 bases each). This CDR3 has 14 residues. CDR1 and CDR2 from the germline V gene are SEHNR and FQNEAQ (reference sequence).

This clonotype was observed many times. The chain joins TRBV5-1 to TRBJ2-1; D call uncertain. CDR1 is SGHRS, CDR2 YFSETQ, per germline. This CDR3 has 15 amino acids. V gave up 0 bases and J gave up 0 bases, with 7 bases separating them. This chain's CDR3 is CASSLVAHSYNEQFF. The CDR3 DNA sequence: TGCGCCAGCAGCTTGGTGGCCCACTCCTACAATGAGCAGTTCTTC.

This clonotype was detected ten times or more. This rearrangement joins TRBV2 to TRBJ1-1; no clear D. V lost 7 bases to trimming and J lost 0 bases, with 12 bases between them. Germline V gives CDR1 SNHLY, CDR2 FYNNEI. The CDR3 length is 14 residues. The CDR3 DNA follows: TGTGCCAGCAATTATGAGGTCATGAACACTGAAGCTTTCTTT. Translated, it gives CASNYEVMNTEAFF.

The chain links TRBV6-2 or TRBV6-3 to TRBJ2-3; TRBD2 matches 8 bases. Germline CDR1 is MNHEY and CDR2 is SVGEGT. The CDR3 sequence is 14 residues long. The junction had 5 bases not matched to a gene; V was cut back by 7 bases and J by 2 bases. Here the CDR3 DNA reads TGTGCCAGCAAGGAACTAGCGGTCACAGATACGCAGTATTTT. Its protein is CASKELAVTDTQYF.

This clonotype showed up many times. V gene TRBV13 combines with J gene TRBJ2-2, with 7 bases lining up with TRBD1. V shed 5 bases and J 7 bases; nucleotides not matched to a gene: 10. CDR1 and CDR2 from the germline V gene are PRHDT and FYEKMQ (reference sequence). The CDR3 has 15 amino acids. In DNA, the CDR3 is TGTGCCAGCAGCACCCCGACAGGGAGTCACGGGGAGCTGTTTTTT. Amino acid sequence: CASSTPTGSHGELFF.

This clonotype was counted ten times or more. The chain recombines TRBV5-1 with TRBJ2-7; 10 nucleotides line up with TRBD2. Germline V gene data show CDR1 as SGHRS and CDR2 as YFSETQ. The CDR3 extends over 16 amino acids. The V and J ends lost 0 bases and 3 bases, in that order; junction bases with no gene match: 6. The CDR3 loop reads CASSLVSTSGNYEQYF. Here the CDR3 DNA reads TGCGCCAGCAGCTTGGTTAGCACTAGCGGGAACTACGAGCAGTACTTC.

The V gene is TRBV11-3, the J gene TRBJ2-7; 8 bases fit TRBD2. The germline V gene has CDR1 SGHNT and CDR2 YENEEA. The J segment lost 3 bases and the V segment lost 0 bases, leaving 1 base of the junction unmatched. The CDR3 extends over 14 amino acids. For the CDR3, the DNA is TGTGCCAGCAGCTTAGAAGCGGGAGTCTACGAGCAGTACTTC. Protein: CASSLEAGVYEQYF.

The gene calls are TRBV29-1 and TRBJ2-7; TRBD2 matches at 7 bases. The CDR3 is 11 residues long. The trim removed 7 bases at V and 4 bases at J, leaving 4 bases unmatched. CDR1 SQVTM and CDR2 ANQGSEA come from the germline V gene. DNA of the CDR3: TGCAGCGGGGACTATTCGTACGAGCAGTACTTC. This encodes CSGDYSYEQYF.

This clonotype was counted at least ten times. The V call is TRBV30, the J call TRBJ2-7, with 7 bases identical to TRBD2. Germline V gene data show CDR1 as GTSNPN and CDR2 as SVGIG (reference sequence). The CDR3 consists of 11 residues. Trimming cost V 3 bases and J 7 bases; bases outside gene matches: 3. The CDR3 loop reads CAWRGGSEQYF. As DNA, the CDR3 is TGTGCCTGGAGGGGAGGGAGTGAGCAGTACTTC. Full variable domain (missing parts from reference TRBV30 and TRBJ2-7): SQTIHQWPATLVQPVGSPLSLECTVEGTSNPNLYWYRQAAGRGLQLLFYSVGIGQISSEVPQNLSASRPQDRQFILSSKKLLLSDSGFYLCAWRGGSEQYFGPGTRLTVT.

The table lists this clonotype with a few counts. The chain carries TRBV27 and TRBJ2-3; D is possibly TRBD1 or TRBD2 (5 bases each). The germline V and J ends were trimmed by 6 bases and 6 bases, with 16 bases remaining between them. The CDR3 loop spans 14 amino acids. CDR1 MNHEY and CDR2 SMNVEV come from the germline V gene (reference sequence). CDR3: CASSRDAKVDTQYF. CDR3 nucleotides: TGTGCCAGCAGCCGGGACGCAAAGGTGGATACGCAGTATTTT.

The gene calls are TRBV9 and TRBJ2-1; D is perhaps TRBD2 (6 bases). CDR1 is SGDLS, CDR2 YYNGEE, per germline. The CDR3 totals 15 residues. Trimming left V 3 bases short and J 1 base short, with 11 bases between. The CDR3: CASSAGTASYNEQFF. CDR3 DNA: TGTGCCAGCAGCGCCGGGACTGCATCCTACAATGAGCAGTTCTTC.

This clonotype was observed a handful of times. J is TRBJ1-1 and V is TRBV7-9; D gene ambiguous. The CDR3 runs 13 residues. V lost 4 bases and J lost 5, with 11 bases in between. Germline lookup yields CDR1 SEHNR and CDR2 FQNEAQ (reference sequence). The CDR3 nucleotides read TGTGCCAGCAGCTCCTTCGGAGGGACTGAAGCTTTCTTT. Its translation is CASSSFGGTEAFF.

There are many counts of this clonotype. This chain uses TRBV12-3 or TRBV12-4 with TRBJ2-7; 7 bases line up with TRBD2. Germline trimming cut 6 bases from V and 6 bases from J; bases unmatched to any gene: 11. CDR3 length: 14 residues. The DNA for the CDR3 is TGTGCCAGCAGCACGGGACTAATCGGGGGCGAGCAGTACTTC. Translated: CASSTGLIGGEQYF.

The chain has TRBV11-2 and TRBJ2-3; either TRBD1 or TRBD2 may supply D (5 bases each). This CDR3 has 16 residues. CDR1 and CDR2 (germline): SGHAT, FQNNGV. V lost 1 base, J lost 6 bases, and 17 bases lay in between. The CDR3 reads CASSLARDPWVDTQYF. CDR3 sequence (DNA): TGTGCCAGCAGCTTAGCCCGGGACCCCTGGGTTGATACGCAGTATTTT.

The sample holds a few counts of this clonotype. V is TRBV5-4 and J is TRBJ2-1, with D perhaps matching TRBD2 (6 bases). The CDR3 spans 15 residues. CDR1 and CDR2 from the germline V gene are SGHNT and YYREEE (reference sequence). V gave up 0 bases and J gave up 8 bases, with 15 bases separating them. The DNA of the CDR3 is TGTGCCAGCAGCTTGGGCGGGGACGTTATTCATGAGCAGTTCTTC. Amino acid sequence: CASSLGGDVIHEQFF.

The chain carries TRBV4-1 and TRBJ2-2; D is perhaps TRBD1 (6 bases). V lost 4 bases and J lost 5, with 11 bases in between. The CDR3 loop spans 14 amino acids. Germline V gene lookup returns CDR1 MGHRA and CDR2 YSYEKL. CDR3 coding DNA: TGCGCCAGCAGCCGAAACACAGGGACCGGGGAGCTGTTTTTT. Translating gives CASSRNTGTGELFF.

This clonotype has only one observation. The chain couples TRBV19 to TRBJ1-1; D ambiguous. V lost 0 bases to trimming and J lost 1 base, with 9 bases between them. Germline V lookup: CDR1 LNHDA, CDR2 SQIVND (reference sequence). This CDR3 contains 15 residues. The CDR3 here is CASSIEGFANTEAFF. In DNA form, the CDR3 reads TGTGCCAGTAGTATAGAGGGATTTGCGAACACTGAAGCTTTCTTT.